Listed below are T cell receptor beta chains from one sample, sequenced in a study of human T cells and chemical hapten exposure. TCRdb re-called the RACE reads through MiXCR, storing one row per CDR3 protein. The sample includes roughly 200,000 distinct CDR3 sequences, around 23% of them seen just once. Material: whole blood, obtained in connection with sensitization to the hapten diphenylcyclopropenone (DPC). These receptors all stem from a woman between 40 and 55 years old with alopecia areata. Some clones in this sample may be carry-over from other donors' samples. Both conserved end residues are trimmed from each CDR3.

j_call | v_call | cdr3_aa
TRBJ2-5 | TRBV7-9 | AAGMGAGRSETQY
TRBJ2-1 | TRBV11-1 | ASSFAGNEQF
TRBJ2-7 | TRBV6-2/TRBV6-3 | ASSPRQGASYEQY
TRBJ1-1 | TRBV12-3/TRBV12-4 | ASSFRAGGTEAF
TRBJ2-5 | TRBV5-1 | ASHEGLAGGETQY
TRBJ1-4 | TRBV7-9 | ASSLSWELGGKLF
TRBJ1-5 | TRBV20-1 | SAIRGPSNQPQH
TRBJ2-3 | TRBV7-9 | ASSTDPADTQY
TRBJ2-3 | TRBV6-2/TRBV6-3 | ASSYLISGDTQY
TRBJ2-7 | TRBV7-2 | ASSRGIGGGEQY
TRBJ2-4 | TRBV7-9 | ASSLGEAKNIQY
TRBJ2-7 | TRBV6-2/TRBV6-3 | ASSGRTSGVWQY
TRBJ2-5 | TRBV7-2 | ASSLGGLAGVGKETQY
TRBJ1-1 | TRBV12-3/TRBV12-4 | ASSLSGVPEAF
TRBJ2-7 | TRBV6-2/TRBV6-3 | ASSPGGDYEQY
TRBJ1-2 | TRBV3-1 | ASSQITNYGYT
TRBJ2-1 | TRBV7-3 | ASSLGSRAEQF
TRBJ2-3 | TRBV29-1 | SIIAGGGGTDTQY
TRBJ2-1 | TRBV20-1 | SARDRLAVSYNEQF
TRBJ1-6 | TRBV12-3/TRBV12-4 | ASSLGQGVGSPLH